A selection of T cell receptor beta chains follows, all from one sample in a study of metastatic and nonmetastatic thyroid tumors. TCRdb re-processed the PCR reads through MiXCR. Of roughly 40,000 clones in the sample, around 15% are singletons; the top ten hold about 20%. Sequenced material: blood. The source of these receptors is a female donor with papillary thyroid cancer or a benign thyroid nodule (not recorded which). Some clones in this sample may be carry-over from other donors' samples. Both conserved end residues are part of each CDR3. Fields, in order: CDR3 protein, CDR3 DNA, J gene, V gene, clone size, D gene. The D gene is left open where the match is weak. Only some rows state a clone size, as once, few, many or a class for expanded clones.

CASSSRLAATYEQYF	TGTGCCAGCAGCTCCAGACTAGCGGCCACCTACGAGCAGTACTTC	TRBJ2-7	TRBV7-2	-	TRBD2
CASGFRAEQPQHF	TGTGCTAGTGGTTTTAGGGCCGAACAGCCCCAGCATTTT	TRBJ1-5	TRBV12-5	many	-
CAWSVDVTGELFF	TGTGCCTGGAGTGTAGACGTTACCGGGGAGCTGTTTTTT	TRBJ2-2	TRBV30	-	-
CASRERTNTGELFF	TGCGCCAGCAGGGAAAGGACGAACACCGGGGAGCTGTTTTTT	TRBJ2-2	TRBV10-1	many	-
CASSFSGEYGYTF	TGCGCCAGCAGCTTTTCAGGGGAATATGGCTACACCTTC	TRBJ1-2	TRBV5-1	many	-
CASITVYRGITGELFF	TGTGCCAGCATAACTGTATACAGGGGAATAACCGGGGAGCTGTTTTTT	TRBJ2-2	TRBV12-3/TRBV12-4	few	TRBD1
CASSQDRYNEQFF	TGTGCCAGCAGCCAGGACAGGTACAATGAGCAGTTCTTC	TRBJ2-1	TRBV11-2	many	TRBD1
CALSGNNEQFF	TGTGCCCTAAGTGGAAACAATGAGCAGTTCTTC	TRBJ2-1	TRBV27	many	-
CAWSVQAGVETQYF	TGTGCCTGGAGTGTACAAGCGGGAGTGGAGACCCAGTACTTC	TRBJ2-5	TRBV30	many	TRBD2
CASSIGAGIEKLFF	TGTGCCAGTAGTATAGGGGCAGGGATAGAAAAACTGTTTTTT	TRBJ1-4	TRBV19	many	-
CASSSGSGRALEQFF	TGCGCCAGCAGCTCCGGTAGCGGGAGGGCCCTTGAGCAGTTCTTC	TRBJ2-1	TRBV5-1	many	TRBD2
CASSLKVLAGVRTGELFF	TGTGCCAGCAGCTTAAAGGTTCTAGCGGGAGTCCGGACCGGGGAGCTGTTTTTT	TRBJ2-2	TRBV11-2	many	TRBD2
CATAGLAGAQEQFF	TGTGCCACCGCGGGACTAGCGGGAGCACAAGAGCAGTTCTTC	TRBJ2-1	TRBV24-1	-	TRBD2
CAISTGPERGYTF	TGTGCCATCTCAACAGGACCCGAGCGTGGCTACACCTTC	TRBJ1-2	TRBV10-3	many	-
CASSPRPSLDSGANVLTF	TGTGCCAGCTCACCACGCCCTTCTCTTGACTCTGGGGCCAACGTCCTGACTTTC	TRBJ2-6	TRBV18	-	-
CASSQGLAGTQYF	TGTGCCAGCAGCCAAGGACTAGCCGGGACCCAGTACTTC	TRBJ2-5	TRBV3-1	many	TRBD2
CASSPQISTYEQYF	TGTGCCAGCAGCCCTCAAATCTCCACCTACGAGCAGTACTTC	TRBJ2-7	TRBV7-2	-	-
CASSLAGQGNYEQYF	TGTGCCAGCAGCTTGGCCGGGCAGGGGAACTACGAGCAGTACTTC	TRBJ2-7	TRBV5-5	-	-
CASSPGSNGKNIQYF	TGTGCCAGCAGCCCCGGGAGTAATGGCAAAAACATTCAGTACTTC	TRBJ2-4	TRBV9	few	-
CASKTGSPTDTQYF	TGTGCCAGTAAGACAGGGAGTCCCACAGATACGCAGTATTTT	TRBJ2-3	TRBV19	few	TRBD1